This paragraph covers one TCR beta chain sequence. Its antigen is currently unknown. This entry belongs to a study of blood T cells in healthy people across ages. Together with a sample-barcoded 5' primer, a J-beta primer mix was included in a second PCR lasting about 7 to 11 cycles. Carrying 12 random nucleotides, a template-switch adaptor labeled each individual cDNA molecule. Each CDR3 protein is one row after TCRdb ran MiXCR on the 5' RACE reads. The sample records over 600,000 distinct CDR3 sequences, 45% to 70% being singletons. General study points: PBMCs were not sorted, which prevented a conclusive comparison of naive versus antigen-experienced cells. The authors considered diversity estimates from one million T cells to be underestimates. No one knew whether donors had CMV, which possibly confounded expanded clonotype changes.

The CDR3 sequence is 14 residues long. Germline V gene data show CDR1 as SEHNR and CDR2 as FQNEAQ (reference sequence). This chain connects TRBV7-9 to TRBJ2-5; tentatively, D is TRBD1 (6 bases). The better agreement between TRBJ2-7 and the DNA end casts doubt on the J call. The clonotype originates from a middle-aged man in good health. Sequencing was carried out using blood. In nucleotides, the CDR3 is TGTGCCAGCAATCATCCCCCTTCAGGGGTCGAGCAGTACTTC. Its protein is CASNHPPSGVEQYF.